The 10 T cell receptor beta chains given below trace back to one sample, sequenced in a study of blood T cell repertoires in COVID-19. Some clones are missing from TCRdb's copy, which holds only in-frame ones; the method was immunoSEQ multiplex PCR. The sample shows fewer than 110,000 clones, approximately 89% of them seen only once. The sequencing input was peripheral blood. The source is a woman of 80 years or more in a cohort sampled during active COVID-19.

CDR3 sequence: CSAPQEGRTYGYTF. The CDR3 DNA sequence: TGCAGCGCCCCCCAGGAGGGACGGACTTATGGCTACACCTTC. The rearrangement uses TRBV29-1 and TRBJ1-2, with D possibly being TRBD1 (5 bases). The germline gives CDR1 SQVTM, CDR2 ANQGSEA. This CDR3 comprises 14 residues. Trimming cost V 7 bases and J 5 bases, with 20 bases left between them.

The genes are TRBV5-4 and TRBJ2-2; TRBD2 matches 14 bases. CDR1 SGHNT and CDR2 YYREEE come from the germline V gene (reference sequence). This CDR3 has 15 residues. Unmatched junction bases numbered 5, after V lost 6 bases and J lost 7 bases. CDR3 nucleotides: TGTGCCAGCACTTCCGGGACTAGCGGGGGCGGGGAGCTGTTTTTT. Protein sequence: CASTSGTSGGGELFF.

The CDR3 protein is CATSDLGQGGYNEQFF. The CDR3 bases are TGTGCCACCAGTGATCTGGGACAGGGAGGCTACAATGAGCAGTTCTTC. V gene TRBV24-1 combines with J gene TRBJ2-1; 9 nucleotides agree with TRBD1. CDR1 is KGHDR and CDR2 is SFDVKD in the germline V gene. The V gene end was trimmed by 3 bases and the J gene end by 3 bases; junction bases not matched to a gene: 5. This CDR3 has 16 amino acids.

V is TRBV10-3 and J is TRBJ2-1; perhaps TRBD2 as D (6 bases). There are 12 residues in the CDR3. Germline V gives CDR1 ENHRY, CDR2 SYGVKD. V shed 4 bases and J shed 8 bases, with 9 bases lying between them. CDR3 sequence reads: CAISGPGDEQFF. DNA of the CDR3: TGTGCCATCAGTGGCCCGGGGGATGAGCAGTTCTTC.

This chain connects TRBV28 to TRBJ2-7; the match to TRBD2 covers 8 bases. The CDR3 length is 13 residues. V was clipped by 7 bases and J by 1 base; unmatched bases: 3. Germline V gene data show CDR1 as MDHEN and CDR2 as SYDVKM. Here the CDR3 DNA reads TGTGCCAGCACTAGCGGGCAGTCCTACGAGCAGTACTTC. Translated: CASTSGQSYEQYF.

The rearrangement joins TRBV4-2 to TRBJ2-1; 12 bases fit TRBD2. Trimming removed 1 base from V and 4 bases from J; junction bases left unmatched: 5. The CDR3 totals 17 residues. CDR1 is LGHNA, CDR2 YNFKEQ, per germline. The CDR3 nucleotides are TGTGCCAGCAGCCAAGTGGCTAGCGGGGGGGGTTACAATGAGCAGTTCTTC. This codes for CASSQVASGGGYNEQFF.

The table lists this clone with a few counts. The CDR3 bases are TGTGCCTCGAACAGGGTAGGCGAGCAGTACTTC. As protein: CASNRVGEQYF. This chain connects TRBV30 to TRBJ2-7; D perhaps matches TRBD1 (6 bases). Trimming cost V 7 bases and J 6 bases, with 13 bases left between them. The CDR3 has 11 amino acids. The germline CDR1 and CDR2 sequences are GTSNPN and SVGIG (reference sequence). The full variable domain, rest sourced from reference TRBV30 and TRBJ2-7, is SQTIHQWPATLVQPVGSPLSLECTVEGTSNPNLYWYRQAAGRGLQLLFYSVGIGQISSEVPQNLSASRPQDRQFILSSKKLLLSDSGFYLCASNRVGEQYFGPGTRLTVT.

The V and J genes are TRBV11-2 and TRBJ2-1, with TRBD2 matching over 9 bases. V gave up 5 bases and J gave up 4 bases; unmatched junction bases: 9. Germline assignment: CDR1 SGHAT and CDR2 FQNNGV. The CDR3 consists of 16 residues. Written as DNA, the CDR3 is TGTGCCAGCAGCCAACGACCTAGCGGGACGTACAATGAGCAGTTCTTC. It encodes CASSQRPSGTYNEQFF.

J is TRBJ2-1 and V is TRBV14, with TRBD2 identical over 10 bases. V gave up 1 base and J gave up 6 bases; unmatched junction bases: 6. Per the germline V gene, CDR1 is SGHDN and CDR2 is FVKESK. The CDR3 sequence is 16 residues long. CDR3 loop: CASSQVWERGGNEQFF. The CDR3 DNA is TGTGCCAGCAGCCAAGTGTGGGAGCGGGGGGGCAATGAGCAGTTCTTC.

This clone occurred a few times. The chain recombines TRBV18 with TRBJ2-1, with 9 bases matching TRBD1. CDR3 size: 14 residues. CDR1 and CDR2 from the germline V gene are KGHSH and LQKENI. J gave up 6 bases and V 0 bases, and 0 bases lay outside the gene matches. The CDR3 DNA reads TGTGCCAGCTCACCACCGACAGGGGGCAATGAGCAGTTCTTC. Amino acid sequence: CASSPPTGGNEQFF.